Listed here are 11 T cell receptor beta chains from one sample, sequenced in a study of control samples from healthy donors and cancer patients. The table came from immunoSEQ multiplex PCR; TCRdb's copy has only in-frame clones and leaves some out. The sample has about 94,000 clones; roughly nine tenths are singletons. Sequencing was done on a sample of blood. Receptor source: a woman younger than 35 in good health.

This chain joins TRBV6-6 and TRBJ1-3; tentatively, D is TRBD1 (5 bases). This CDR3 contains 14 residues. Looked up from germline, CDR1 is MNHNY and CDR2 is SVGAGI (reference sequence). V dropped 5 bases and J dropped 8 bases, with 16 bases sitting between them. CDR3 bases: TGTGCCAGCAGTCCCCCCGGAGGGGTCTACACCATATATTTT. Its translation is CASSPPGGVYTIYF.

The chain joins TRBV2 to TRBJ1-5; possibly TRBD1 for D (6 bases). The CDR3 sequence is 18 residues long. Per the germline V gene, CDR1 is SNHLY and CDR2 is FYNNEI. Trimming shortened V by 0 bases and J by 6 bases, and 21 bases separated the two germline ends. DNA of the CDR3: TGTGCCAGCAGTGAAGCTCGGGGGGCGGCAGGGGATGGTCAGCCCCAGCATTTT. Translation gives CASSEARGAAGDGQPQHF. The whole variable domain, remainder taken from reference TRBV2 and TRBJ1-5, is EPEVTQTPSHQVTQMGQEVILRCVPISNHLYFYWYRQILGQKVEFLVSFYNNEISEKSEIFDDQFSVERPDGSNFTLKIRSTKLEDSAMYFCASSEARGAAGDGQPQHFGDGTRLSIL.

V and J are TRBV2 and TRBJ2-1, with 11 nucleotides matching TRBD1. This CDR3 spans 15 amino acids. Trimming took 6 bases from V and 8 from J; bases not matched to a gene: 9. Germline V gene sequence: CDR1 SNHLY, CDR2 FYNNEI. CDR3 region: CASSSGTGGVHEQFF. For the CDR3, the DNA is TGTGCCAGCAGCTCCGGGACAGGGGGTGTGCATGAGCAGTTCTTC.

The rearrangement joins TRBV5-6 to TRBJ1-1; 9 bases are a match to TRBD1. The CDR3 has 15 residues. CDR1 is SGHDT and CDR2 is YYEEEE in the germline V gene. The V gene end was trimmed by 3 bases and the J gene end by 1 base; junction bases not matched to a gene: 4. The CDR3 region has the DNA TGTGCCAGCAGCTGGTTGACAGGGGGGAACACTGAAGCTTTCTTT. Its protein product is CASSWLTGGNTEAFF. Filled out from reference TRBV5-6 and TRBJ1-1, the complete variable domain reads DAGVTQSPTHLIKTRGQQVTLRCSPKSGHDTVSWYQQALGQGPQFIFQYYEEEERQRGNFPDRFSGHQFPNYSSELNVNALLLGDSALYLCASSWLTGGNTEAFFGQGTRLTVV.

The V call is TRBV24-1, the J call TRBJ1-1; D is uncertain. CDR1 KGHDR and CDR2 SFDVKD come from the germline V gene. The CDR3 runs 12 residues. Trimming pared 5 bases from V and 3 bases from J, leaving 6 bases between. CDR3 sequence reads: CATSAQYTEAFF. In DNA, the CDR3 is TGTGCCACCAGTGCCCAATACACTGAAGCTTTCTTT.

This clone showed up just a few times. CDR3 bases: TGTGCCAGCAGACCCACAGGGTCAGGGGGCACAGATACGCAGTATTTT. Translation: CASRPTGSGGTDTQYF. This sequence joins TRBV27 and TRBJ2-3; tentative D call: TRBD1 (6 bases). The CDR3 extends over 16 amino acids. Trimming took 6 bases from V and 1 from J, leaving 17 bases between them. The germline CDR1 and CDR2 sequences are MNHEY and SMNVEV (reference sequence).

This clone has just one count. The chain is built from TRBV4-1 and TRBJ2-7; 13 positions agree with TRBD2. Germline-derived CDR1 and CDR2 are MGHRA and YSYEKL. The CDR3 length is 14 residues. V shed 4 bases and J 3 bases; nucleotides not matched to a gene: 0. The CDR3 here is CASSRTSGGYEQYF. The CDR3 DNA reads as TGCGCCAGCAGCCGGACTAGCGGGGGCTACGAGCAGTACTTC.

The chain uses TRBV9 and TRBJ2-7, with D possibly being TRBD1 (7 bases). CDR1 is SGDLS, CDR2 YYNGEE, per germline. This CDR3 region has 16 residues. Deletions cut 0 bases from V and 0 bases from J, with 13 bases between. CDR3 residues: CASSVGGDSNSYEQYF. The CDR3 DNA follows: TGTGCCAGCAGCGTAGGGGGGGACAGCAACTCCTACGAGCAGTACTTC. Full variable domain (remainder filled in from reference TRBV9 and TRBJ2-7): DSGVTQTPKHLITATGQRVTLRCSPRSGDLSVYWYQQSLDQGLQFLIQYYNGEERAKGNILERFSAQQFPDLHSELNLSSLELGDSALYFCASSVGGDSNSYEQYFGPGTRLTVT.

This chain joins TRBV7-9 and TRBJ1-2, with D uncertain. CDR3 length: 13 residues. Germline values: CDR1 SEHNR, CDR2 FQNEAQ (reference sequence). V was cut by 3 bases and J by 3 bases, with 8 bases left in between. Written as DNA, the CDR3 is TGTGCCAGCAGCTTTGAGGGTGACTATGGCTACACCTTC. It codes for CASSFEGDYGYTF.

The chain joins TRBV4-1 to TRBJ1-6; D is ambiguous. CDR1 and CDR2 (germline): MGHRA, YSYEKL. CDR3 length: 17 amino acids. The germline V and J ends were trimmed by 0 bases and 0 bases, with 9 bases remaining between them. The CDR3 DNA follows: TGCGCCAGCAGCCAAGACAGAGGCGACTCCTATAATTCACCCCTCCACTTT. It codes for CASSQDRGDSYNSPLHF.

This clone was observed a single time. The chain combines TRBV9 with TRBJ2-2, with 10 bases identical to TRBD2. This CDR3 contains 17 residues. The V and J ends lost 4 bases and 3 bases, in that order; junction bases with no gene match: 9. Germline CDR1 reads SGDLS; CDR2 reads YYNGEE. The CDR3 loop is CASSITERGGDTGELFF. The CDR3 DNA reads TGTGCCAGCAGCATAACGGAGCGGGGGGGCGACACCGGGGAGCTGTTTTTT.